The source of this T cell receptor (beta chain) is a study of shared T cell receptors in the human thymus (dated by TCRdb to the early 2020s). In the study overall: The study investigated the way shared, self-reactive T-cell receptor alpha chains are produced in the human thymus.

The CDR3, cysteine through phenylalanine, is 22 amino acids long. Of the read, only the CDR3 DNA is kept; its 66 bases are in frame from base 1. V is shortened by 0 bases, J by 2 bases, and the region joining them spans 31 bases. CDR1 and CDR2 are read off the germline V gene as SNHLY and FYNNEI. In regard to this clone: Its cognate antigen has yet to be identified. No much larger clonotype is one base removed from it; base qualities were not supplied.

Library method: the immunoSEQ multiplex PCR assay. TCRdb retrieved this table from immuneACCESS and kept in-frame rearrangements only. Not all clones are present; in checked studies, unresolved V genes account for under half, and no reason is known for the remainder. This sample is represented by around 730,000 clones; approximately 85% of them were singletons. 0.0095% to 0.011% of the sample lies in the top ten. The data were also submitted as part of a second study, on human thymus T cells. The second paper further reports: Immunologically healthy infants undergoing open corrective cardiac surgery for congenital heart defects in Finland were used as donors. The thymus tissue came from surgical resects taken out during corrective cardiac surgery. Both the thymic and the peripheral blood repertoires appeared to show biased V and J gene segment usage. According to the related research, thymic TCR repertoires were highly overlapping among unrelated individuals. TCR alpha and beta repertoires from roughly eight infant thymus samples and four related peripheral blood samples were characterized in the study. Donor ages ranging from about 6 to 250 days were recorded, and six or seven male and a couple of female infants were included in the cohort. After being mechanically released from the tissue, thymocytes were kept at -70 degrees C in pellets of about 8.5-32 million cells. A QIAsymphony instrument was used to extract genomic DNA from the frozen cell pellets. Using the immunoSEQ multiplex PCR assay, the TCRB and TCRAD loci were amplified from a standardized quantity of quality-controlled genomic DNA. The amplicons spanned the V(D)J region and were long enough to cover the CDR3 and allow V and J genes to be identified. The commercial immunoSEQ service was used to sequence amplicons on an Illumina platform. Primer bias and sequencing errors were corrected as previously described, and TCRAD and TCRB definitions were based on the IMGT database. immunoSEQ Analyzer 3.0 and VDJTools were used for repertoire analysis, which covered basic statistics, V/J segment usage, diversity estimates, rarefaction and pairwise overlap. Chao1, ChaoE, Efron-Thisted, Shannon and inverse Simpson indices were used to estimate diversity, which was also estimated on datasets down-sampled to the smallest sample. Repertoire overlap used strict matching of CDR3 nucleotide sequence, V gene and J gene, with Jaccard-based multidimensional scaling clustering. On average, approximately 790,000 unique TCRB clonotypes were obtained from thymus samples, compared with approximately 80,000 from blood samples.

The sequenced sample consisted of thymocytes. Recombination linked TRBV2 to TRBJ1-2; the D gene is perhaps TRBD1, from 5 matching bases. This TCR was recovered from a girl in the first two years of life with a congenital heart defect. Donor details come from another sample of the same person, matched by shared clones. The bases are TGTGCCAGCAGTGAAGCAGGCCCCTGTCAGGGTCCTCCTTCCCTCCCGAACTATGGCTACACCTTC. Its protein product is CASSEAGPCQGPPSLPNYGYTF.